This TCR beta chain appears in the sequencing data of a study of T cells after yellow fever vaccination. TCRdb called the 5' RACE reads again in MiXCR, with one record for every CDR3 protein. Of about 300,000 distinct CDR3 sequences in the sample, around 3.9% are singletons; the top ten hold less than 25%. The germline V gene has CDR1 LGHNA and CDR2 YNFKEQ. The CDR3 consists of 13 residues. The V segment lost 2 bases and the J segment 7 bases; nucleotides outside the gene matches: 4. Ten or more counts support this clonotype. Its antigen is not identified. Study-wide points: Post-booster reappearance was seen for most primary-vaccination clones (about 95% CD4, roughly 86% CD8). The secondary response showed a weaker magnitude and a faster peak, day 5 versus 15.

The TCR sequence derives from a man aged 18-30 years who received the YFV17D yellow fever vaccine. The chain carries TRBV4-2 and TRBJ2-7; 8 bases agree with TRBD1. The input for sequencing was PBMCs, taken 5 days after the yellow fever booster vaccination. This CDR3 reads CASSQLDRVEQYF. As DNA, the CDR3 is TGTGCCAGCAGCCAACTGGACAGGGTGGAGCAGTACTTC.